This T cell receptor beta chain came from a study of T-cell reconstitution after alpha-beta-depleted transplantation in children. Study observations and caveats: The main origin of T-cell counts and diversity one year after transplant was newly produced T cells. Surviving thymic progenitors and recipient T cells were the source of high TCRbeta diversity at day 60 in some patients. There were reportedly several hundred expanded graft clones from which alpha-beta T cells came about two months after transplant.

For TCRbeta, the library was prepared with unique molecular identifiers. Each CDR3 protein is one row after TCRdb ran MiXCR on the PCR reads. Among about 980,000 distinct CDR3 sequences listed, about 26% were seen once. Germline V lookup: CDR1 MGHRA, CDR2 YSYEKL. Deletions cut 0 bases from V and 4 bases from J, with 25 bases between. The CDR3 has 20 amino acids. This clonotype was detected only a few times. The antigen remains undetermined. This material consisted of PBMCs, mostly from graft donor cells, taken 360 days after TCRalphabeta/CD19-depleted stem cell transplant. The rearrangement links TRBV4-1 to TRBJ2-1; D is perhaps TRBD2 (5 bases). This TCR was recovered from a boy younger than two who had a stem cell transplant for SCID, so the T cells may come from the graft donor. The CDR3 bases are TGCGCCAGCAGCCAAGATGGGGTTCGGGGTGTAAGGTTCGGATACAATGAGCAGTTCTTC. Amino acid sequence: CASSQDGVRGVRFGYNEQFF.